The T cell receptor (beta chain) under discussion was sequenced for a study of kidney transplant recipient with SARS-CoV-2 infection. This clonotype was recorded once. One entry per CDR3 protein, called by TCRdb with MiXCR from the reads. The repertoire holds about 240,000 distinct CDR3 sequences, with 29% as singletons. The V and J ends lost 2 bases and 0 bases respectively, with 29 bases between them. This CDR3 contains 22 residues. Germline values: CDR1 SGHAT, CDR2 FQNNGV. The sample in question was a blood sample, obtained at baseline and on day 111 from a kidney transplant recipient. This sequence was found in a young adult male patient who had COVID-19 and was a kidney transplant recipient. Some T cells may have come from the graft donor. The J gene is TRBJ2-1, the V gene TRBV11-2; D possibly matches TRBD1 or TRBD2 (5 bases each). The CDR3, as DNA: TGTGCCAGCAGCTTACCAATACCCGGGACGAAGCACACCATGAGCTCCTACAATGAGCAGTTCTTC. This encodes CASSLPIPGTKHTMSSYNEQFF.